The next 18 T cell receptor beta chains were all read from a single sample in a study of T cells expressing NK-cell markers (dated by TCRdb to 2018 to 2020). The library relied on 5' RACE. The sequencing machine was an Illumina HiSeq 2000. After the reads were reprocessed by TCRdb, one entry was made per CDR3 protein sequence, with no DNA. The sample's table lists a count of about 440,000 distinct CDR3 sequences. The top ten constitute 7.3% of the sample. Sample: blood T cells: a sorted CD56 or NKG2C T cell subset, CD4+ or CD8+ T cells, or bulk PBMC T cells (not recorded which). These TCRs come from a woman aged 18 to 75 in good health.

This chain links TRBV5-1 with TRBJ1-6; TCRdb reports TRBD1, a call that lacks DNA to check it against. Looked up from germline, CDR1 is SGHRS and CDR2 is YFSETQ. This CDR3 is 15 amino acids long. The CDR3 loop reads CASSFGGSYNSPLHF.

This chain joins TRBV27 and TRBJ2-2; with no DNA, the TCRdb D assignment of TRBD1 cannot be verified. Germline V gene lookup returns CDR1 MNHEY and CDR2 SMNVEV (reference sequence). There are 19 residues in the CDR3. The CDR3 sequence: CASSLFPLGTGSNTGELFF.

The chain combines TRBV5-8 with TRBJ1-1; the TCRdb D gene call, TRBD1, has no DNA to confirm it. CDR1 SGHTS and CDR2 YDEGEE come from the germline V gene. The CDR3 is 15 amino acids. The CDR3 region is CASSPTDPVGTEAFF.

V is TRBV18 and J is TRBJ2-1; the D call from TCRdb, TRBD2, cannot be confirmed without DNA. CDR1 and CDR2 from the germline V gene are KGHSH and LQKENI. This CDR3 is built from 16 residues. The CDR3 loop is CASSPNSGGSYNEQFF.

This chain connects TRBV20-1 to TRBJ2-2; absent DNA, TCRdb's TRBD1 call cannot be checked. This CDR3 spans 14 amino acids. The germline gives CDR1 DFQATT, CDR2 SNEGSKA (reference sequence). CDR3: CSAIGNRGAGELFF.

The chain is built from TRBV12-3 or TRBV12-4 and TRBJ2-3; TCRdb picks TRBD1, but there is no DNA to check that call. The CDR3 covers 16 residues. CDR3 sequence: CASSQWGTGGPDTQYF.

The V and J genes are TRBV20-1 and TRBJ2-7. From germline, CDR1 is DFQATT and CDR2 SNEGSKA (reference sequence). The CDR3 is made up of 14 amino acids. This CDR3 is CSASGLQNSYEQYF.

The chain joins TRBV6-1 to TRBJ2-3; the TCRdb call, TRBD2, lacks DNA for checking. The CDR3 totals 13 residues. CDR1 and CDR2 from the germline V gene are MNHNS and SASEGT. CDR3: CASSETGTLTQYF.

V usage is TRBV5-1 and J usage is TRBJ1-1. This CDR3 contains 13 residues. Looked up from germline, CDR1 is SGHRS and CDR2 is YFSETQ. This CDR3 reads CASSLVVHTEAFF.

This sequence joins TRBV5-1 and TRBJ2-2; with no DNA, the TCRdb D assignment of TRBD2 cannot be verified. The CDR3 has 18 amino acids. Germline lookup yields CDR1 SGHRS and CDR2 YFSETQ. The CDR3 loop is CASSPIQGLAFHIGELFF.

J is TRBJ2-5 and V is TRBV20-1; without DNA, the TCRdb call of TRBD1 cannot be checked. CDR1 and CDR2 (germline): DFQATT, SNEGSKA (reference sequence). CDR3 size: 14 residues. CDR3 protein: CSARDLQGGETQYF.

The rearrangement uses TRBV5-8 and TRBJ1-6. The CDR3 length is 13 residues. CDR1 and CDR2 (germline): SGHTS, YDEGEE. The CDR3: CASSSDIVSPLHF.

J is TRBJ1-1 and V is TRBV6-6. Germline CDR1 is MNHNY and CDR2 is SVGAGI (reference sequence). The CDR3 runs to 12 residues. The CDR3 protein is CASSPLITEAFF.

The V call is TRBV20-1, the J call TRBJ2-5; absent DNA, TCRdb's TRBD2 call cannot be checked. In germline, CDR1 is DFQATT, CDR2 SNEGSKA (reference sequence). This CDR3 contains 17 residues. CDR3 amino acids: CSARPPALGGGQETQYF.

This chain joins TRBV12-3 or TRBV12-4 and TRBJ2-1. The CDR3 has 12 residues. This CDR3 reads CASNTPLGEQFF.

The gene calls are TRBV3-1 and TRBJ1-2; the D call from TCRdb, TRBD1, cannot be confirmed without DNA. Germline lookup yields CDR1 LGHDT and CDR2 YNNKEL (reference sequence). This CDR3 has 15 residues. The CDR3: CASSRGTVANYGYTF.

The chain recombines TRBV6-2 or TRBV6-3 with TRBJ2-5; with no DNA, the TCRdb D assignment of TRBD1 cannot be verified. The CDR3 has 15 residues. Germline CDR1 is MNHEY and CDR2 is SVGEGT. CDR3 loop: CASSYLGTGKETQYF.

The rearrangement uses TRBV5-1 and TRBJ1-5. In germline, CDR1 is SGHRS, CDR2 YFSETQ. The CDR3 is 14 amino acids. This CDR3 reads CASSWGEYGQPQHF.